The TCR beta chain described here comes from a study of identical twins. Study results and caveats: The study found excess low generation probability among twin-shared out-of-frame alpha sequences. The abundant beta clonotypes from cord blood had fewer insertions, and memory repertoires had none of this.

TCRdb redid the calling of the 5' RACE reads with MiXCR, one entry per CDR3 protein. The data contain more than 250,000 distinct CDR3 sequences, about 8.1% of them seen just once; the ten biggest clones take up approximately 2.1%. This clonotype was counted only a few times. What it binds is unknown. V shed 3 bases and J 5 bases; nucleotides not matched to a gene: 14. Germline values: CDR1 LGHDT, CDR2 YNNKEL (reference sequence). CDR3 size: 17 residues. These data were also filed under a second study, of yellow fever vaccine responses in identical twins.

The source of this sequence is a young woman in good health. This rearrangement joins TRBV3-1 to TRBJ1-1, with 8 bases matching TRBD1. The source material was memory (CD45RO+) T cells sorted from blood. The CDR3 region is CASSHASAGGAKTEAFF. The CDR3 nucleotides are TGTGCCAGCAGCCACGCGTCCGCAGGGGGCGCGAAGACTGAAGCTTTCTTT.